This T cell receptor (beta chain) was sequenced in a study of T cell responses to AZD1222 COVID-19 vaccine. Findings and caveats of the study: Spike as a whole was targeted by vaccine-associated CD4 TCRs, dominant at 160-218 and 743-854. Donor demographics were predominantly white British with a female majority; clonal diversity may be underestimated. Only a handful of AZD1222 recipients were seropositive at baseline.

Trimming removed 6 bases from V and 4 bases from J, with 15 bases in between. The length of the CDR3 is 14 residues. Looked up from germline, CDR1 is MNHNY and CDR2 is SVGAGI (reference sequence). Sequenced by immunoSEQ multiplex PCR; TCRdb stores in-frame clones only, minus some. The data show 93,000 or so clones, with 75% to 95% seen just once and 45% held by the top ten. A note on this clone: The antigen remains unidentified.

This material consisted of peripheral blood, taken on day 0 of AZD1222 vaccination. The chain employs TRBV6-6 and TRBJ1-2; possible D gene TRBD1, 6 bases. The source of this sequence is an adult in good health. CDR3 nucleotides: TGTGCCAGCAGCCGACAGGCCCTAGGCTATGGCTACACCTTC. This encodes CASSRQALGYGYTF.